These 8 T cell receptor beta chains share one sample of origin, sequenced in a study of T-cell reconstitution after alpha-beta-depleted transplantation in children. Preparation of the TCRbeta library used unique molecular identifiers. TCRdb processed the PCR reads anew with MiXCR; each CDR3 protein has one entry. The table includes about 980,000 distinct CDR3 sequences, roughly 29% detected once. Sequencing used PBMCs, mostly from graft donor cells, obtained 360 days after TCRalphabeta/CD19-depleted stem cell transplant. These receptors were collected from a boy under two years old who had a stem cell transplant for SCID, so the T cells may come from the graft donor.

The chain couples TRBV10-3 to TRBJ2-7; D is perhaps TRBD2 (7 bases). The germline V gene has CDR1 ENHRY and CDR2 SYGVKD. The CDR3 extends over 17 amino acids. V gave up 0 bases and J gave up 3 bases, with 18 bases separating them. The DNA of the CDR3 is TGTGCCATCAGTGAGTCGAAGGGGGGGGCGGGGATCTACGAGCAGTACTTC. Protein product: CAISESKGGAGIYEQYF.

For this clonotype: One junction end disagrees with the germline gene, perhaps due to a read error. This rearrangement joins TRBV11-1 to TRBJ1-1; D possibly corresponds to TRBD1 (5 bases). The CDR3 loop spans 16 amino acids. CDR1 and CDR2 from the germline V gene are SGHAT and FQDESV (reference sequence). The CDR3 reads CASSLTRLVEDTEVFF. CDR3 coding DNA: TGTGCCAGCAGCTTAACGAGGTTGGTTGAGGACACTGAAGTTTTCTTT.

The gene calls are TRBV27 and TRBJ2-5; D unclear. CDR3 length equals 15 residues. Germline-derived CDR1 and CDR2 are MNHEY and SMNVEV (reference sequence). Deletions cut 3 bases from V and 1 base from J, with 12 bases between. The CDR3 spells CASSFSPGGQETQYF. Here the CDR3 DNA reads TGTGCCAGCAGTTTCTCCCCCGGTGGCCAAGAGACCCAGTACTTC.

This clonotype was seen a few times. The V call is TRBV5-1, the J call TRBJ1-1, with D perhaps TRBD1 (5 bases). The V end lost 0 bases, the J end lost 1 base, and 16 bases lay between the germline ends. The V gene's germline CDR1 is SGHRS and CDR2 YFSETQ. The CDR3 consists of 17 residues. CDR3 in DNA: TGCGCCAGCAGCTTGGCCGGCCTTGGGGGAGGGAACACTGAAGCTTTCTTT. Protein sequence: CASSLAGLGGGNTEAFF.

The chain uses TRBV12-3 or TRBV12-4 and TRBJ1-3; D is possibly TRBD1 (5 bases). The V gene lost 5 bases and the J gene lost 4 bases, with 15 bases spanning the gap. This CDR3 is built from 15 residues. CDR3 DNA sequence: TGTGCCAGCAGTCCGTGGGGGGACTGGGGAAACACCATATATTTT. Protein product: CASSPWGDWGNTIYF.

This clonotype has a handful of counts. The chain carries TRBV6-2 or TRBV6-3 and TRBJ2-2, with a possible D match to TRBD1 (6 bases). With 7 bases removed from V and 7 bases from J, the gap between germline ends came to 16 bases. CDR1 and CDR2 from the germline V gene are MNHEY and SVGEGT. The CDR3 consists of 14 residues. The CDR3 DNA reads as TGTGCCAGCAAGTGGGGACAAGGCTACGGGGAGCTGTTTTTT. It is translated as CASKWGQGYGELFF.

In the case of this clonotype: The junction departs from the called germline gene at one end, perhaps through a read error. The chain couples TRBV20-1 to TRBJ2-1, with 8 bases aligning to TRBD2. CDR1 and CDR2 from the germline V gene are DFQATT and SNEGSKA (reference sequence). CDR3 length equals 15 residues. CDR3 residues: CSARATSGNYNEQFF. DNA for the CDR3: TGCAGTGCGAGAGCAACTAGCGGCAACTACAATGAGCAGTTCTTC.

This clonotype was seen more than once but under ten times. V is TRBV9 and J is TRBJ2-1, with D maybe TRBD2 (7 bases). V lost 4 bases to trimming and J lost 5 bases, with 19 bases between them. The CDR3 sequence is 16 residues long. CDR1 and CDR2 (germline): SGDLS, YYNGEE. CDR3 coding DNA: TGTGCCAGCAGCTCCGTGGGGAGGGGGGGCCACAATGAGCAGTTCTTC. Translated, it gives CASSSVGRGGHNEQFF.